The 11 T cell receptor beta chains below were found in one sample sequenced in a study of CD8 T cells in ankylosing spondylitis. Study outcomes and limitations: A motif of 7 to 9 highly homologous TCR beta variants was seen as apparently characteristic of ankylosing spondylitis blood.

No cognate antigen is known for these TCRs. One entry per CDR3 protein results from TCRdb running MiXCR on the 5' RACE reads. This sample has about 460,000 distinct CDR3 sequences, with under 5.5% found just once. The sequencing sample was made of blood, either unsorted or a sorted T cell fraction (not recorded which). These receptors all stem from a male donor with ankylosing spondylitis.

This clonotype has a handful of counts. J is TRBJ1-6 and V is TRBV20-1; no reliable D call. Germline values: CDR1 DFQATT, CDR2 SNEGSKA (reference sequence). This CDR3 spans 12 amino acids. Trimming removed 0 bases at V and 8 bases at J, with 5 bases between. The CDR3 nucleotides read TGCAGTGCTAGAGATACGGATTCACCCCTCCACTTT. It specifies CSARDTDSPLHF.

This clonotype was detected ten times or more. The rearrangement uses TRBV7-2 and TRBJ2-5; no clear D gene. The germline gives CDR1 SGHTA, CDR2 FQGNSA. This CDR3 is 14 amino acids long. V was cut by 2 bases and J by 5 bases, with 12 bases left in between. DNA of the CDR3: TGTGCCAGCAGCTTATGGAGAAACGGGGAGACCCAGTACTTC. It specifies CASSLWRNGETQYF.

This clonotype was recorded at least ten times. The V call is TRBV20-1, the J call TRBJ2-1; possible D gene TRBD2, 5 bases. V was trimmed by 6 bases and J by 3 bases, leaving 18 bases between them. CDR1 is DFQATT and CDR2 is SNEGSKA in the germline V gene (reference sequence). This CDR3 comprises 15 residues. In DNA form, the CDR3 reads TGCAGTGCCCCTGTTCCCGGACTCCACTACAATGAGCAGTTCTTC. Its protein product is CSAPVPGLHYNEQFF.

In this sample, this clonotype turned up a few times. J is TRBJ1-1 and V is TRBV19; D is unclear. Trimming cost V 3 bases and J 1 base, with 6 bases left between them. Germline CDR1 reads LNHDA; CDR2 reads SQIVND (reference sequence). This CDR3 has 13 residues. The CDR3: CASSITQNTEAFF. The CDR3 DNA is TGTGCCAGTAGTATCACCCAGAACACTGAAGCTTTCTTT.

This clonotype was seen more than once but under ten times. This chain joins TRBV28 and TRBJ2-6, with unresolved D. V lost 5 bases and J 4 bases, leaving 15 bases between the germline ends. This CDR3 region has 16 residues. In germline, CDR1 is MDHEN, CDR2 SYDVKM. For the CDR3, the DNA is TGTGCCAGCAGTAGGTTGTCCCTGTCCGGGGCCAACGTCCTGACTTTC. The encoded protein is CASSRLSLSGANVLTF.

The sample holds many counts of this clonotype. The chain joins TRBV11-3 to TRBJ2-7; the D gene is possibly TRBD1 (5 bases). The V gene lost 5 bases and the J gene lost 3 bases, with 11 bases spanning the gap. This CDR3 comprises 13 residues. Looked up from germline, CDR1 is SGHNT and CDR2 is YENEEA. CDR3 loop: CASSPTADYEQYF. The CDR3, as DNA: TGTGCCAGCAGCCCGACAGCCGACTACGAGCAGTACTTC.

This clonotype was observed many times. The chain links TRBV20-1 to TRBJ2-3; TRBD2 matches 8 bases. V gave up 0 bases and J gave up 2 bases; unmatched junction bases: 4. Germline-derived CDR1 and CDR2 are DFQATT and SNEGSKA (reference sequence). The CDR3 length is 15 residues. The DNA of the CDR3 is TGCAGTGCTAGAGATGGGGGACTAGACACAGATACGCAGTATTTT. As protein: CSARDGGLDTDTQYF.

This clonotype was detected ten times or more. The chain recombines TRBV6-5 with TRBJ1-2; 7 nucleotides match TRBD1. Germline CDR1 MNHEY, CDR2 SVGAGI. The CDR3 loop spans 13 amino acids. The trim removed 4 bases at V and 6 bases at J, leaving 5 bases unmatched. The DNA for the CDR3 is TGTGCCAGCAGTTGGACAGGAGTAGATGGCTACACCTTC. It codes for CASSWTGVDGYTF.

This clonotype appeared many times. CDR3 protein: CASSSGLTYGYTF. For the CDR3, the DNA is TGTGCCAGCAGCTCTGGACTTACCTATGGCTACACCTTC. The chain uses TRBV11-2 and TRBJ1-2, with unresolved D. V lost 4 bases, J lost 4 bases, and 10 bases lay in between. The CDR3 spans 13 residues. From germline, CDR1 is SGHAT and CDR2 FQNNGV.

This clonotype was counted at least ten times. This chain joins TRBV9 and TRBJ2-1; 9 bases map to TRBD2. Per germline, CDR1 SGDLS and CDR2 YYNGEE. Unmatched junction bases numbered 4, after V lost 0 bases and J lost 0 bases. The CDR3 sequence is 17 residues long. CDR3 DNA sequence: TGTGCCAGCAGCGTAGGAAGTAGCGGGAGCTCCTACAATGAGCAGTTCTTC. Protein sequence: CASSVGSSGSSYNEQFF.

This clonotype was seen ten or more times. The chain carries TRBV20-1 and TRBJ1-2, with TRBD1 as a possible D gene (5 bases). Germline loops: CDR1 DFQATT, CDR2 SNEGSKA (reference sequence). CDR3 length: 12 amino acids. V was pared by 7 bases and J by 0 bases, with 9 bases between. The DNA for the CDR3 is TGCAGTGTCGACAGAGCTAACTATGGCTACACCTTC. Translation gives CSVDRANYGYTF.